Each of the 26 T cell receptor beta chains below was sequenced from the same sample in a study of T cells after yellow fever vaccination. TCRdb reprocessed the 5' RACE reads via MiXCR and lists one record per CDR3 protein. The sample consists of 150,000 to 200,000 distinct CDR3 sequences, 9.5% to 11% of them appearing once. The input for sequencing was CD8+ T cells sorted from PBMCs, taken 15 days after the yellow fever booster vaccination. These receptors were collected from a young man who received the YFV17D yellow fever vaccine.

This clonotype turned up a few times. The gene calls are TRBV4-3 and TRBJ2-5; D gene unclear. The CDR3 extends over 14 amino acids. CDR1 LGHNA and CDR2 YSLEER come from the germline V gene. V shed 1 base and J shed 2 bases, with 8 bases lying between them. DNA of the CDR3: TGCGCCAGCAGCCAAGGGGTCCAGCAAGAGACCCAGTACTTC. This sequence encodes CASSQGVQQETQYF.

The chain employs TRBV6-2 or TRBV6-3 and TRBJ1-1; 7 bases match TRBD1. The CDR3 totals 17 residues. The V segment lost 7 bases and the J segment 0 bases; nucleotides outside the gene matches: 14. The germline V gene encodes CDR1 MNHEY and CDR2 SVGEGT. CDR3 in amino acids: CASIKTPHRGLNTEAFF. The CDR3 DNA sequence: TGTGCCAGCATTAAAACCCCCCACAGGGGATTGAACACTGAAGCTTTCTTT.

The gene calls are TRBV27 and TRBJ1-5; 8 bases agree with TRBD1. With 6 bases clipped from V and 5 bases from J, the junction kept 6 bases outside the gene matches. CDR3 length: 14 amino acids. Germline CDR1 MNHEY, CDR2 SMNVEV (reference sequence). The CDR3 region has the DNA TGTGCCAGCAGACTCCAGGGGGCGGATCAGCCCCAGCATTTT. It encodes CASRLQGADQPQHF.

The chain links TRBV18 to TRBJ1-6, with D possibly being TRBD1 (5 bases). Germline CDR1 KGHSH, CDR2 LQKENI. The CDR3 has 11 residues. V lost 6 bases and J lost 13, with 10 bases in between. The CDR3 bases are TGTGCCAGCTCTTCGGGACTCCCCCTCCACTTT. Its protein product is CASSSGLPLHF.

This clonotype was seen only a few times. The V and J genes are TRBV7-3 and TRBJ1-1; tentative D call: TRBD1 (5 bases). Germline V lookup: CDR1 SGHTA, CDR2 FQGTGA. Trimming took 5 bases from V and 5 from J, leaving 15 bases between them. The CDR3 length is 14 residues. This chain's CDR3 is CASSPWGSGTEAFF. DNA for the CDR3: TGTGCCAGCAGCCCTTGGGGATCAGGGACTGAAGCTTTCTTT.

The chain uses TRBV12-3 or TRBV12-4 and TRBJ1-2; 11 bases map to TRBD1. This CDR3 is built from 12 residues. J was trimmed by 7 bases and V by 10 bases; bases with no gene match: 5. The CDR3 loop is CAIGQGASGYTF. DNA of the CDR3: TGTGCCATCGGACAGGGGGCGTCTGGCTACACCTTC.

Written as DNA, the CDR3 is TGTGCCAGCAGCCGAAATCTAGCGGACGCAACTAATGAAAAACTGTTTTTT. It specifies CASSRNLADATNEKLFF. The J gene is TRBJ1-4, the V gene TRBV7-8; D uncertain. Germline V CDR1 and CDR2: SGHVS, FQNEAQ. Deletions cut 5 bases from V and 0 bases from J, with 16 bases between. The CDR3 has 17 amino acids.

The sample holds a few counts of this clonotype. The rearrangement links TRBV5-1 to TRBJ2-1; 7 nucleotides agree with TRBD2. The CDR3 runs to 12 residues. Unmatched junction bases numbered 4, after V lost 4 bases and J lost 9 bases. Germline V gene lookup returns CDR1 SGHRS and CDR2 YFSETQ. This CDR3 is CASSKRTSEQFF. CDR3 DNA: TGCGCCAGCAGCAAGCGGACTAGTGAGCAGTTCTTC.

This clonotype was detected ten times or more. V is TRBV7-8 and J is TRBJ1-2, with 8 positions matching TRBD1. V trimming: 4 bases; J trimming: 6 bases; junction bases outside the gene matches: 13. The CDR3 runs to 16 residues. The germline V gene encodes CDR1 SGHVS and CDR2 FQNEAQ. The CDR3 nucleotides read TGTGCCAGCAGCTCGCCACCGGACAGGGCGGGCGATGGCTACACCTTC. Residues: CASSSPPDRAGDGYTF. Using reference TRBV7-8 and TRBJ1-2 for the parts outside the CDR3, the full variable domain is GAGVSQSPRYKVAKRGQDVALRCDPISGHVSLFWYQQALGQGPEFLTYFQNEAQLDKSGLPSDRFFAERPEGSVSTLKIQRTQQEDSAVYLCASSSPPDRAGDGYTFGSGTRLTVV.

The chain recombines TRBV12-2 with TRBJ2-7; the table's TRBD1 call for D was not verified on the DNA. TRBV12-2 is annotated as a pseudogene. There are 18 residues in the CDR3. CDR3 region: CASRLSGTGGNSSYEQYF. CDR3 coding DNA: TGTGCAAGTCGCTTGTCCGGGACAGGGGGGAATTCGTCCTACGAGCAGTACTTC.

The rearrangement uses TRBV4-3 and TRBJ2-6, with 10 nucleotides matching TRBD1. V trimming: 7 bases; J trimming: 1 base; junction bases outside the gene matches: 10. Per the germline V gene, CDR1 is LGHNA and CDR2 is YSLEER. The CDR3 totals 18 residues. The CDR3 sequence is CASTSGQGGISGANVLTF. The CDR3 DNA is TGCGCCAGCACCAGCGGACAGGGGGGAATTTCTGGGGCCAACGTCCTGACTTTC.

This clonotype came up a few times. The J gene is TRBJ1-2, the V gene TRBV7-2; 9 nucleotides line up with TRBD1. Germline lookup yields CDR1 SGHTA and CDR2 FQGNSA. The ends lost 1 base at V and 6 bases at J; junction bases unmatched: 9. This CDR3 has 16 residues. CDR3 nucleotide sequence: TGTGCCAGCAGCTTAGAGGACAGGGGCACCCCCCATGGCTACACCTTC. Protein product: CASSLEDRGTPHGYTF.

Regarding this clonotype: The germline gene is not matched at one end of the junction; a read error may be the cause. The chain combines TRBV4-3 with TRBJ1-2; the D is unclear. From germline, CDR1 is LGHNA and CDR2 YSLEER. This CDR3 has 18 residues. CDR3 loop: CASSQDGRYLTLNHGYTF. DNA of the CDR3: TGCGCCAGCAGCCAAGATGGGCGATACCTAACCCTTAACCATGGCTACACCTTC.

This clonotype was seen a few times. The gene calls are TRBV27 and TRBJ1-2; the D is unclear. The CDR3 is 12 amino acids. Trimming removed 8 bases at V and 6 bases at J, with 13 bases between. CDR1 and CDR2 (germline): MNHEY, SMNVEV (reference sequence). The CDR3 DNA is TGTGCCAGCCGGCTCCGCTCCCATGGCTACACCTTC. Encoded protein: CASRLRSHGYTF.

This clonotype has ten or more counts. V is TRBV6-5 and J is TRBJ2-7; the match to TRBD1 covers 10 bases. J was trimmed by 2 bases and V by 4 bases; bases with no gene match: 2. CDR1 is MNHEY and CDR2 is SVGAGI in the germline V gene. CDR3 size: 14 residues. CDR3 DNA sequence: TGTGCCAGCAGTTTCGGGACAGGGGCCTACGAGCAGTACTTC. Translated, it gives CASSFGTGAYEQYF.

This clonotype turned up a few times. J is TRBJ2-1 and V is TRBV7-9, with D perhaps TRBD2 (5 bases). Germline V gives CDR1 SEHNR, CDR2 FQNEAQ (reference sequence). The CDR3 is 17 residues long. Trimming left V 5 bases short and J 0 bases short, with 17 bases between. CDR3 protein: CASSPPEAGISYNEQFF. For the CDR3, the DNA is TGTGCCAGCAGCCCACCCGAGGCGGGCATCTCCTACAATGAGCAGTTCTTC.

There are a few counts of this clonotype. The V call is TRBV6-6, the J call TRBJ2-7, with TRBD1 matching 7 bases. Germline assignment: CDR1 MNHNY and CDR2 SVGAGI (reference sequence). The CDR3 runs 15 residues. V lost 1 base, J lost 4 bases, and 7 bases stayed unmatched. The CDR3 spells CASSYFGQEPYEQYF. CDR3 sequence (DNA): TGTGCCAGCAGTTACTTTGGACAGGAACCATACGAGCAGTACTTC.

This clonotype came up a few times. The rearrangement uses TRBV7-9 and TRBJ1-2; D is uncertain. The CDR3 runs to 14 residues. CDR1 and CDR2 from the germline V gene are SEHNR and FQNEAQ (reference sequence). The V end lost 1 base, the J end lost 4 bases, and 10 bases lay between the germline ends. This chain's CDR3 is CASSLGESAYGYTF. In DNA form, the CDR3 reads TGTGCCAGCAGCTTAGGAGAGTCTGCCTATGGCTACACCTTC.

The chain joins TRBV20-1 to TRBJ2-3, with a weak D call TRBD2 (5 bases). Trimming cost V 0 bases and J 2 bases, with 12 bases left between them. The germline CDR1 and CDR2 sequences are DFQATT and SNEGSKA (reference sequence). The CDR3 has 15 residues. Here the CDR3 DNA reads TGCAGTGCTAGAGAGTCGGGGTTTAACACAGATACGCAGTATTTT. This translates into CSARESGFNTDTQYF.

In its sample, this clonotype was seen a few times. This chain connects TRBV7-3 to TRBJ2-1; D is unclear. The germline V and J ends were trimmed by 3 bases and 0 bases, with 12 bases remaining between them. Germline CDR1 reads SGHTA; CDR2 reads FQGTGA. This CDR3 region has 16 residues. In DNA form, the CDR3 reads TGTGCCAGCAGCTTTTCCCTTTCCCCCTCCTACAATGAGCAGTTCTTC. It specifies CASSFSLSPSYNEQFF.

This clonotype has a handful of counts. The rearrangement uses TRBV4-1 and TRBJ2-5; 10 nucleotides match TRBD2. CDR1 is MGHRA and CDR2 is YSYEKL in the germline V gene. Trimming at V came to 4 bases and at J to 5 bases, leaving 10 bases not matched to a gene. The CDR3 has 16 amino acids. DNA of the CDR3: TGCGCCAGCAGCCCGGGAGCTAGCGGGGGCCGGGAGACCCAGTACTTC. This codes for CASSPGASGGRETQYF.

This chain links TRBV25-1 with TRBJ1-2; 7 bases agree with TRBD1. This CDR3 has 15 residues. Germline V gene lookup returns CDR1 MGHDK and CDR2 SYGVNS. With 10 bases clipped from V and 5 bases from J, the junction kept 16 bases outside the gene matches. The CDR3 sequence is CATSGTVGPGYGYTF. For the CDR3, the DNA is TGTGCCACCTCCGGGACAGTCGGGCCGGGATATGGCTACACCTTC.

This clonotype was seen at least ten times. The V and J genes are TRBV20-1 and TRBJ2-7; TRBD2 matches 7 bases. This CDR3 is 14 amino acids long. Germline-derived CDR1 and CDR2 are DFQATT and SNEGSKA (reference sequence). V lost 0 bases to trimming and J lost 3 bases; unmatched junction nucleotides: 5. The CDR3 spells CSARDREAGYEQYF. CDR3 sequence (DNA): TGCAGTGCTAGAGACCGGGAGGCCGGCTACGAGCAGTACTTC.

V gene TRBV6-5 combines with J gene TRBJ1-2; no clear D. This CDR3 is built from 13 residues. Germline V CDR1 and CDR2: MNHEY, SVGAGI. The V gene lost 0 bases and the J gene lost 8 bases, with 10 bases spanning the gap. The CDR3 is CASSYSSWEGYTF. The CDR3 nucleotides read TGTGCCAGCAGTTACTCGAGTTGGGAGGGCTACACCTTC.

This clonotype was counted a few times. This chain links TRBV18 with TRBJ2-1; either TRBD1 or TRBD2 may fit D (6 bases each). CDR1 is KGHSH and CDR2 is LQKENI in the germline V gene. V lost 4 bases, J lost 2 bases, and 15 bases lay in between. CDR3 length: 16 amino acids. The CDR3 region is CASSLYREAAYNEQFF. The CDR3 nucleotides read TGTGCCAGCTCACTATACAGGGAGGCCGCCTACAATGAGCAGTTCTTC.

The chain joins TRBV20-1 to TRBJ2-1, with TRBD2 matching 8 bases. Germline values: CDR1 DFQATT, CDR2 SNEGSKA (reference sequence). The CDR3 has 14 residues. V was clipped by 3 bases and J by 0 bases; unmatched bases: 1. CDR3 DNA sequence: TGCAGTGCTAGCGGGGGGGACTCCTACAATGAGCAGTTCTTC. This sequence encodes CSASGGDSYNEQFF.